The sequence of this T cell receptor beta chain was determined in a study of T cells in Graves' hyperthyroidism and ophthalmopathy. The study's findings and limits: Most clonotypes expanded in thyroid above 0.001 were likewise present in blood.

RNA transcripts gave rise to amplified TCR beta CDR3 regions. The study used the HTBI primer set for a first-round RT-PCR of the TCR CDR3. TCRdb analysed the multiplex PCR reads with MiXCR anew, one entry per CDR3 protein. The sample lists more than 450,000 distinct CDR3 sequences; roughly 21% were seen once. Patients showing uncontrolled infection, other autoimmune disease, pregnancy or lactation were ineligible. This clonotype has ten or more counts. Its antigen remains unidentified. Trimming cost V 8 bases and J 7 bases; bases outside gene matches: 9. CDR3 length: 14 residues. Germline V gives CDR1 SGHVS, CDR2 FNYEAQ.

The rearrangement links TRBV7-6 to TRBJ2-1, with TRBD2 identical over 9 bases. Sequenced: blood. The TCR was taken from a man aged 35 to 55 with Graves' ophthalmopathy. DNA for the CDR3: TGTGCCAGCCGTCCGGCGGGAGGGCGTAATGAGCAGTTCTTC. The encoded protein is CASRPAGGRNEQFF.